Listed here are 5 T cell receptor beta chains from one sample, sequenced in a study of blood T cell repertoires in COVID-19. Some clones are missing from TCRdb's copy, which holds only in-frame ones; the method was immunoSEQ multiplex PCR. The data show roughly 87,000 clones, with around nine tenths seen just once and 4% to 5.5% held by the top ten. Material: peripheral blood. The source is a man aged 40-55 years with acute or convalescent COVID-19.

The rearrangement links TRBV5-1 to TRBJ1-1; 8 bases align to TRBD1. The ends lost 1 base at V and 3 bases at J; junction bases unmatched: 5. The CDR3 contains 15 residues. The V gene's germline CDR1 is SGHRS and CDR2 YFSETQ. The CDR3 region is CASSLSTGGYTEAFF. DNA of the CDR3: TGCGCCAGCAGCTTGTCCACAGGGGGGTACACTGAAGCTTTCTTT. The variable domain in full, with the rest retrieved from reference TRBV5-1 and TRBJ1-1, is KAGVTQTPRYLIKTRGQQVTLSCSPISGHRSVSWYQQTPGQGLQFLFEYFSETQRNKGNFPGRFSGRQFSNSRSEMNVSTLELGDSALYLCASSLSTGGYTEAFFGQGTRLTVV.

The chain joins TRBV12-3 or TRBV12-4 to TRBJ2-5; D might be TRBD1 (5 bases). The ends were cut back, 6 bases at V and 4 bases at J, with 12 bases in the middle. The CDR3 totals 13 residues. CDR3 region: CASSKDTRETQYF. CDR3 coding DNA: TGTGCCAGCAGCAAGGACACCCGAGAGACCCAGTACTTC.

The chain uses TRBV19 and TRBJ1-1; TRBD1 matches at 10 bases. The J segment lost 1 base and the V segment lost 0 bases, leaving 2 bases of the junction unmatched. The CDR3 loop spans 16 amino acids. Germline V gene lookup returns CDR1 LNHDA and CDR2 SQIVND (reference sequence). CDR3 bases: TGTGCCAGTAGTATAGAGGACAGGGGGACGAACACTGAAGCTTTCTTT. Its protein is CASSIEDRGTNTEAFF.

This clone is a singleton in its sample. V and J are TRBV6-5 and TRBJ1-2, with a tentative D call TRBD1 (6 bases). This CDR3 region has 13 residues. Germline V CDR1 and CDR2: MNHEY, SVGAGI. Trimming stripped 4 bases from V and 4 bases from J, with 10 bases between. In DNA form, the CDR3 reads TGTGCCAGCAGTTGGGACACATCCTATGGCTACACCTTC. Translated, it gives CASSWDTSYGYTF.

This chain uses TRBV7-3 with TRBJ2-6; 11 bases map to TRBD1. Germline V CDR1 and CDR2: SGHTA, FQGTGA. V lost 2 bases, J lost 2 bases, and 11 bases stayed unmatched. The CDR3 consists of 20 residues. The CDR3: CASSLQAGQGEFAGANVLTF. DNA of the CDR3: TGTGCCAGCAGCTTACAGGCGGGACAGGGGGAATTTGCTGGGGCCAACGTCCTGACTTTC.